These T cell receptor beta chains were read from a single sample in a study of blood T cell repertoires in COVID-19. Generated by immunoSEQ multiplex PCR, the TCRdb table keeps only in-frame clones and is missing some. The data hold a few hundred thousand clones, with 88% observed a single time. Sample: peripheral blood. All receptors derive from a woman aged 45-65 years with COVID-19, enrolled during active disease. The conserved cysteine and the conserved F or W are not part of the CDR3 here. The D gene is left open where the match is weak.

d_gene	v_gene	j_gene	CDR3aa
TRBD1	TRBV11-2	TRBJ1-1	ASSSWGWTGGTEAF
TRBD2	TRBV30	TRBJ2-1	AWSVHSGAGYEQF
.	TRBV19	TRBJ2-7	ASSISSFSYEQY
.	TRBV6-5	TRBJ1-1	ASSSQVNTEAF
TRBD1	TRBV5-1	TRBJ2-7	ASSGPGTGTYEQY
.	TRBV7-2	TRBJ1-2	ASSFSGEYGYT
TRBD1	TRBV7-8	TRBJ2-7	ASSPGTGSSEQY
TRBD1	TRBV15	TRBJ1-1	ATSRVPTGAYEAF
TRBD1	TRBV11-1	TRBJ1-2	ASSLEGQGSGYT
TRBD2	TRBV4-1	TRBJ2-3	ASSRGLAGGTSTDTQY
TRBD1	TRBV6-2/TRBV6-3	TRBJ2-5	ASSRDSQETQY
.	TRBV10-1	TRBJ2-1	ASSEALAQGDNEQF
.	TRBV19	TRBJ1-1	ASSNSRTSDSEAF
TRBD1	TRBV6-5	TRBJ1-3	ASRATGGGGNTIY
TRBD1	TRBV9	TRBJ1-2	ASSVVAGGYGYT
TRBD2	TRBV5-4	TRBJ2-2	ASSLPWVAGANTGELF
.	TRBV5-1	TRBJ1-2	ASSPGRGRYGYT
.	TRBV6-5	TRBJ2-7	ASSYYRGGSVNQY
.	TRBV7-9	TRBJ1-1	ASSLLGGHDGTEAF
TRBD1	TRBV19	TRBJ1-5	ASSRDRARSNQPQH
.	TRBV6-4	TRBJ2-1	ASADSPNAYNEQF
.	TRBV5-1	TRBJ1-2	ASSFGTNYGYT
.	TRBV7-2	TRBJ2-1	ASSLEGVSYNEQF
.	TRBV20-1	TRBJ2-3	SASWRGTDTQY
.	TRBV2	TRBJ2-4	ASTAGSTKNIQY
.	TRBV30	TRBJ1-6	AWSVPLRDSPLH
.	TRBV5-1	TRBJ1-2	ASSLAKGYGYT
TRBD1	TRBV5-4	TRBJ1-1	ASSLDRGHTEAF
TRBD1	TRBV5-1	TRBJ1-6	ASSPGQGNSPLH
.	TRBV2	TRBJ1-3	ASTGQRGNTIY
TRBD1	TRBV2	TRBJ1-2	ASSGVPGQGGNYGYT
TRBD2	TRBV11-2	TRBJ2-5	ASSHTSGRFQETQY
.	TRBV4-1	TRBJ2-3	ASSPYERESTDTQY
TRBD2	TRBV19	TRBJ2-1	ASSIILAGANEQF
TRBD2	TRBV5-4	TRBJ2-1	ASSRRTSNEQF
.	TRBV15	TRBJ1-2	ATSREQNTNYGYT
TRBD1	TRBV5-1	TRBJ1-1	ASSRQGGNTEAF
.	TRBV4-1	TRBJ1-3	ASSQVDGGGIY
TRBD1	TRBV4-2	TRBJ1-3	ASSQAFGTAYTSGNTIY
TRBD2	TRBV9	TRBJ2-1	ASSPGGLAGGRYNEQF
TRBD2	TRBV30	TRBJ2-5	AWTRLAGSGETQY
TRBD2	TRBV5-1	TRBJ2-1	ASRNRLAGGPFPSNEQF
.	TRBV5-1	TRBJ1-1	ASSPGKGIAEAF
TRBD1	TRBV30	TRBJ2-7	AWSEDRGAYEQY
TRBD1	TRBV6-6	TRBJ1-2	ASSDRGLYYGYT
TRBD2	TRBV10-3	TRBJ2-3	AISDSSGAPDTQY
.	TRBV6-5	TRBJ2-7	ASSSRHGHEQY
TRBD1	TRBV6-5	TRBJ1-6	ASSYTSGGKNSPLH
.	TRBV5-1	TRBJ2-3	ASSGEPSGYPDTQY
TRBD2	TRBV2	TRBJ2-3	ASILAGGTDTQY
.	TRBV19	TRBJ1-6	ASSTGHRYNSPLH